These T cell receptor beta chains were read from a single sample in a study of identical twins. A single record per CDR3 protein comes from TCRdb applying MiXCR to the 5' RACE reads. This sample has around 1.7 million distinct CDR3 sequences; under 35% occur once, and the top ten carry 0.25% to 0.3%. Sequencing used cord blood. The source of these receptors is a newborn girl in good health. CDR3s include the opening cysteine and the closing phenylalanine or tryptophan. The order of the fields is V gene, D gene, clone size, J gene, CDR3 DNA, CDR3 protein. D genes are given only for firm matches. Rows may omit the clone size; those that give it use once, few, many or a size class.

TRBV25-1,TRBD2,few,TRBJ2-1,TGTGCCAGCAGTGAAATGACTAGCGGAAAGGGTGAGCAGTTCTTC,CASSEMTSGKGEQFF
TRBV20-1,-,-,TRBJ2-4,TGCAGTGCTAGAGTAGGCAGGGTAAAAAACATTCAGTACTTC,CSARVGRVKNIQYF
TRBV28,-,few,TRBJ1-6,TGTGCCAGCAGTTCGCGGGGGTTCGGCTCACCCCTCCACTTT,CASSSRGFGSPLHF
TRBV2,-,few,TRBJ2-3,TGTGCCAGCAATGAGGCCTTCACAGATACGCAGTATTTT,CASNEAFTDTQYF
TRBV20-1,-,-,TRBJ2-3,TGCAGTGCTAGAAGATTCACAGATACGCAGTATTTT,CSARRFTDTQYF
TRBV7-2,TRBD2,-,TRBJ2-7,TGTGCCAGCAGGTCAGCGGGAGGGCCTGCCGAGCAGTACTTC,CASRSAGGPAEQYF
TRBV11-1,TRBD1,few,TRBJ2-1,TGTGCCAGCAGCTTGGACAGGGGCCTCTTTAATGAGCAGTTCTTC,CASSLDRGLFNEQFF
TRBV7-2,-,-,TRBJ2-3,TGTGCCAGCACCCAAGGGCCAGAAACAGATACGCAGTATTTT,CASTQGPETDTQYF
TRBV20-1,TRBD1,-,TRBJ1-2,TGCAGTGCTAGTCAGGGGGTCGGCTACACCTTC,CSASQGVGYTF
TRBV11-2,-,few,TRBJ1-2,TGTGCCAGCAGCTTAGATGACGGGACGGTCTATGGCTACACCTTC,CASSLDDGTVYGYTF
TRBV6-1,-,-,TRBJ2-5,TGTGCCAGCAGTGAAGCCCAGACTAGTAAGACCCAGTACTTC,CASSEAQTSKTQYF
TRBV20-1,-,-,TRBJ2-7,TGCAGTGCTAGACTCGCCGTGGGGGGACCCTACGAGCAGTACTTC,CSARLAVGGPYEQYF
TRBV20-1,-,few,TRBJ2-3,TGCAGTGCTAGGGGGACCGCTCGCCTGACTGGCACAGATACGCAGTATTTT,CSARGTARLTGTDTQYF
TRBV2,-,-,TRBJ2-7,TGTGCCAGCAGTGAAGGGCAGGGCCTCTCCTACGAGCAGTACTTC,CASSEGQGLSYEQYF
TRBV4-2,-,-,TRBJ2-7,TGTGCCAGCAGCCAAGATAGGGGCGGGGGCTTCACCTACGAGCAGTACTTC,CASSQDRGGGFTYEQYF
TRBV5-1,-,few,TRBJ2-3,TGCGCCAGCAGCTTGGTTAGCGGACATACGCAGTATTTT,CASSLVSGHTQYF
TRBV29-1,-,-,TRBJ2-1,TGCAGCGTTGCGGGGCCCAACGATGAGCAGTTCTTC,CSVAGPNDEQFF
TRBV4-2,-,-,TRBJ1-4,TGTGCCAGCAGCCAACCTCCGGGGTCAGGGAGGCCTACTAATGAAAAACTGTTTTTT,CASSQPPGSGRPTNEKLFF
TRBV24-1,TRBD2,-,TRBJ2-7,TGTGCCACAGGGACTAGCGGGGGGTATGAGCAGTACTTC,CATGTSGGYEQYF
TRBV6-6,TRBD1,-,TRBJ1-5,TGTGCCAGCAGGGGACAGGAGATTCAGCCCCAGCATTTT,CASRGQEIQPQHF